This is a list of T cell receptor beta chains from one sample in a study of technical replicates of blood from a few donors. TCRdb's copy holds only in-frame clones and misses some; the assay was immunoSEQ multiplex PCR. This table holds roughly 70,000 clones, 90% to 95% found once. Sequencing input: T cells isolated from PBMCs. These TCRs come from a human donor in good health. Each CDR3 is given with its conserved first and last residue. Size is omitted from some rows. Given values are once, few, many or a class for expanded clones.

NA	TRBV18	TRBJ2-7	CASSPDWREISEQYF
NA	TRBV5-1	TRBJ1-2	CASSPGWGGYGYTF
NA	TRBV5-1	TRBJ2-3	CASSLNLAGGRWGNDTQYF
NA	TRBV6-4	TRBJ2-7	CASSEEDGYEQYF
once	TRBV27	TRBJ1-2	CASSIAGRVHNYGYTF
once	TRBV10-2	TRBJ2-7	CASRLASGRKSYEQYF
NA	TRBV25-1	TRBJ1-2	CASRGGNYGYTF
NA	TRBV11-2	TRBJ1-2	CASSLLRGYYGYTF
NA	TRBV5-1	TRBJ2-7	CASSHRGGYEQYF
once	TRBV4-2	TRBJ2-1	CASSQDIGSDEQFF
NA	TRBV4-1	TRBJ2-7	CASSHLTSTEQYF
NA	TRBV18	TRBJ2-2	CASSPPTTTGELFF
NA	TRBV4-1	TRBJ1-1	CASCGRSGQAIMNTEAFF
NA	TRBV29-1	TRBJ2-1	CSVVWAGENEQFF
NA	TRBV6-6	TRBJ2-1	CASRSSGRANEQFF
few	TRBV11-2	TRBJ1-1	CAVQDQAGTEAFF
NA	TRBV21-1	TRBJ2-1	CASSKKGGGSSYNEQFF
NA	TRBV14	TRBJ1-2	CASRRRYTF
NA	TRBV19	TRBJ1-1	CASSRDRDAEAFF
once	TRBV7-6	TRBJ2-7	CASSRSGRLYEQYF
NA	TRBV5-6	TRBJ2-3	CASSRLGPSTDTQYF
once	TRBV19	TRBJ2-5	CASFRTLFEHTQYF
NA	TRBV11-3	TRBJ2-3	CASSQTSGYTDTQYF
NA	TRBV18	TRBJ2-7	CASSPGRAYEQYF
NA	TRBV4-3	TRBJ1-5	CASSQETGGNQPQHF
NA	TRBV9	TRBJ2-2	CASSTRLAGGELFF
NA	TRBV28	TRBJ1-1	CASSPQGSRYTEAFF
NA	TRBV30	TRBJ2-5	CAWSGGGRALQETQYF
NA	TRBV28	TRBJ1-2	CASSTLRPGQGSTNVVANYGYTF